This passage covers 31 T cell receptor beta chains from one sample sequenced in a study of early T cells in non-severe SARS-CoV-2 infection. TCRdb reprocessed the 5' RACE reads via MiXCR and lists one record per CDR3 protein. The profile shows around 62,000 distinct CDR3 sequences, around an eighth of them singletons. Source material: whole blood. The receptors were sampled from an adult who was a healthcare worker with PCR-confirmed SARS-CoV-2 infection or an uninfected control (not recorded which).

This clonotype was counted at least ten times. The chain links TRBV11-3 to TRBJ2-3; TRBD2 matches at 14 bases. Unmatched junction bases numbered 9, after V lost 4 bases and J lost 6 bases. The CDR3 length is 17 residues. Per germline, CDR1 SGHNT and CDR2 YENEEA. The CDR3 protein is CASSSPPGTSGSDTQYF. DNA for the CDR3: TGTGCCAGCAGCTCGCCCCCTGGGACTAGCGGGAGCGATACGCAGTATTTT.

This clonotype was found a few times. This chain joins TRBV29-1 and TRBJ2-7; 7 bases are shared with TRBD2. This CDR3 has 12 amino acids. Germline CDR1 SQVTM, CDR2 ANQGSEA. With 5 bases clipped from V and 0 bases from J, the junction kept 1 base outside the gene matches. CDR3: CSVTSDSYEQYF. CDR3 nucleotides: TGCAGCGTTACTAGCGACTCCTACGAGCAGTACTTC.

Turning to this clonotype: The junction shows a germline mismatch at one end, possibly a read error. The rearrangement uses TRBV27 and TRBJ2-7, with 8 bases aligning to TRBD2. There are 16 residues in the CDR3. The germline gives CDR1 MNHEY, CDR2 SMNVEV (reference sequence). DNA of the CDR3: TGTGCCAGCAGTCTATCACTAGCGGCCCTTTCCTACGAGCAGTACTTC. It yields the protein CASSLSLAALSYEQYF.

There are many counts of this clonotype. The chain combines TRBV28 with TRBJ1-5; TRBD1 aligns across 7 bases. Germline V lookup: CDR1 MDHEN, CDR2 SYDVKM. The J segment lost 12 bases and the V segment lost 3 bases, leaving 11 bases of the junction unmatched. The CDR3 consists of 14 residues. CDR3 sequence: CASSLRQGGMGQHF. The CDR3 DNA is TGTGCCAGCAGTTTGAGACAGGGAGGTATGGGCCAGCATTTT.

Many counts were recorded for this clonotype. The rearrangement joins TRBV9 to TRBJ2-5, with 11 bases matching TRBD2. J lost 0 bases, V lost 3 bases, and 4 bases had no gene match. The CDR3 spans 16 residues. Looked up from germline, CDR1 is SGDLS and CDR2 is YYNGEE. The CDR3 sequence: CASSAGLAAYQETQYF. The CDR3 DNA sequence: TGTGCCAGCAGCGCGGGACTAGCGGCCTACCAAGAGACCCAGTACTTC.

In its sample, this clonotype was seen many times. V usage is TRBV11-3 and J usage is TRBJ2-1; D not resolved. V lost 4 bases and J lost 8, with 15 bases in between. CDR1 is SGHNT and CDR2 is YENEEA in the germline V gene. The CDR3 spans 14 residues. This CDR3 reads CASSSNSHGDEQFF. The CDR3 DNA follows: TGTGCCAGCAGCTCCAACTCCCATGGGGATGAGCAGTTCTTC.

A few counts support this clonotype. V gene TRBV20-1 combines with J gene TRBJ2-3; D unresolved. The CDR3 is 14 amino acids. Germline V CDR1 and CDR2: DFQATT, SNEGSKA (reference sequence). Between the trimmed V and J ends, which lost 1 base and 0 bases, there was a span of 8 bases. The CDR3 loop is CSARGVFSTDTQYF. The DNA of the CDR3 is TGCAGTGCTAGAGGGGTATTCAGCACAGATACGCAGTATTTT.

The rearrangement uses TRBV12-3 or TRBV12-4 and TRBJ1-4; perhaps TRBD1 as D (6 bases). Trimming took 6 bases from V and 7 from J, leaving 12 bases between them. The CDR3 loop spans 13 amino acids. Here the CDR3 reads CASSLIRGEKLFF. The CDR3 nucleotides are TGTGCCAGCAGCCTAATCAGGGGTGAAAAACTGTTTTTT.

This clonotype appeared many times. CDR3 nucleotides: TGTGCCAGCAGCCCCCGCGGGGAGCGGACCGGGGAGCTGTTTTTT. Protein: CASSPRGERTGELFF. The V call is TRBV7-3, the J call TRBJ2-2, with D tentatively TRBD2 (6 bases). CDR3 length: 15 amino acids. Germline V gene data show CDR1 as SGHTA and CDR2 as FQGTGA. Trimming pared 5 bases from V and 5 bases from J, leaving 15 bases between.

In the case of this clonotype: Germline and junction disagree at one end, which may indicate a read error. The V gene is TRBV9, the J gene TRBJ2-7; the D gene could be TRBD1 or TRBD2 (5 bases each). This CDR3 is built from 14 residues. Per germline, CDR1 SGDLS and CDR2 YYNGEE. The chain's CDR3 is CANSTEIGTEEQYF. The CDR3 region has the DNA TGTGCCAACAGCACCGAGATTGGGACGGAAGAGCAGTACTTC.

The gene calls are TRBV20-1 and TRBJ1-1; D gene ambiguous. V lost 2 bases to trimming and J lost 7 bases, with 11 bases between them. The CDR3 length is 12 residues. Looked up from germline, CDR1 is DFQATT and CDR2 is SNEGSKA (reference sequence). This CDR3 reads CSARSQEVEAFF. The CDR3 DNA reads TGCAGTGCTAGAAGCCAGGAGGTTGAAGCTTTCTTT.

V usage is TRBV28 and J usage is TRBJ2-3, with D possibly being TRBD2 (6 bases). Germline V CDR1 and CDR2: MDHEN, SYDVKM. The CDR3 is 14 residues long. Trimming took 8 bases from V and 3 from J, leaving 15 bases between them. CDR3 protein: CASSIAGRTDTQYF. Here the CDR3 DNA reads TGTGCCAGCTCAATTGCGGGGAGGACAGATACGCAGTATTTT.

The chain joins TRBV28 to TRBJ2-1; D unclear. Between the trimmed V and J ends, which lost 6 bases and 3 bases, there was a span of 12 bases. Germline CDR1 MDHEN, CDR2 SYDVKM. This CDR3 region has 14 residues. The CDR3 is CASSPGDGYNEQFF. CDR3 in DNA: TGTGCCAGCAGCCCCGGAGATGGCTACAATGAGCAGTTCTTC.

Many counts were recorded for this clonotype. This chain's CDR3 is CSAATTGRNQPQHF. The CDR3 coding sequence is TGCAGTGCTGCTACGACAGGGAGGAATCAGCCCCAGCATTTT. The chain employs TRBV20-1 and TRBJ1-5; 7 bases are shared with TRBD1. V trimming: 5 bases; J trimming: 4 bases; junction bases outside the gene matches: 8. Germline lookup yields CDR1 DFQATT and CDR2 SNEGSKA (reference sequence). The CDR3 has 14 amino acids.

This chain connects TRBV7-2 to TRBJ2-7; 7 bases are shared with TRBD1. Germline CDR1 is SGHTA and CDR2 is FQGNSA. V lost 2 bases, J lost 2 bases, and 3 bases stayed unmatched. CDR3 length: 14 amino acids. Here the CDR3 reads CASSLHRGTYEQYF. In DNA form, the CDR3 reads TGTGCCAGCAGCTTACACAGGGGAACCTACGAGCAGTACTTC.

This chain joins TRBV28 and TRBJ2-4; D is ambiguous. The CDR3 covers 14 residues. The germline V gene has CDR1 MDHEN and CDR2 SYDVKM. Between the trimmed V and J ends, which lost 5 bases and 2 bases, there was a span of 10 bases. CDR3 nucleotide sequence: TGTGCCAGCAGTACGCAAGGGACCAAAAACATTCAGTACTTC. Its translation: CASSTQGTKNIQYF.

This clonotype has a count of ten or more. V usage is TRBV28 and J usage is TRBJ2-7; 10 bases line up with TRBD1. The CDR3 length is 14 residues. Trimming removed 8 bases from V and 5 bases from J; junction bases left unmatched: 9. Per the germline V gene, CDR1 is MDHEN and CDR2 is SYDVKM. The CDR3, as DNA: TGTGCCAGCCTTGACTCCGGGACAGGGGACGAGCAGTACTTC. Encoded protein: CASLDSGTGDEQYF.

V and J are TRBV3-1 and TRBJ2-1; D perhaps matches TRBD1 (5 bases). The germline CDR1 and CDR2 sequences are LGHDT and YNNKEL (reference sequence). This CDR3 contains 14 residues. Deletions cut 2 bases from V and 6 bases from J, with 11 bases between. The CDR3, as DNA: TGTGCCAGCAGCCAATGGGGCCCCTCCAATGAGCAGTTCTTC. Amino acid sequence: CASSQWGPSNEQFF.

This clonotype was detected ten times or more. J is TRBJ1-2 and V is TRBV30; 9 bases map to TRBD1. This CDR3 spans 13 amino acids. The V and J ends lost 2 bases and 7 bases, in that order; junction bases with no gene match: 5. The germline CDR1 and CDR2 sequences are GTSNPN and SVGIG (reference sequence). The CDR3 region is CAWSQQGAVGYTF. The CDR3 nucleotides are TGTGCCTGGAGTCAACAGGGGGCTGTTGGCTACACCTTC. Full variable domain (outside the CDR3, taken from reference TRBV30 and TRBJ1-2): SQTIHQWPATLVQPVGSPLSLECTVEGTSNPNLYWYRQAAGRGLQLLFYSVGIGQISSEVPQNLSASRPQDRQFILSSKKLLLSDSGFYLCAWSQQGAVGYTFGSGTRLTVV.

This clonotype was detected many times. This chain uses TRBV2 with TRBJ2-2; tentative D call: TRBD2 (5 bases). V lost 8 bases, J lost 1 base, and 8 bases lay in between. CDR3 length: 13 amino acids. CDR1 SNHLY and CDR2 FYNNEI come from the germline V gene. Written as DNA, the CDR3 is TGTGCCAGCTCGAGCGGGAACACCGGGGAGCTGTTTTTT. This gives the protein CASSSGNTGELFF. The full variable domain, completed using reference TRBV2 and TRBJ2-2, is EPEVTQTPSHQVTQMGQEVILRCVPISNHLYFYWYRQILGQKVEFLVSFYNNEISEKSEIFDDQFSVERPDGSNFTLKIRSTKLEDSAMYFCASSSGNTGELFFGEGSRLTVL.

This clonotype was counted ten times or more. J is TRBJ2-1 and V is TRBV4-2; 11 bases are a match to TRBD2. The CDR3 contains 15 residues. With V trimmed by 4 bases and J by 4 bases, 3 bases remained unmatched. Germline lookup yields CDR1 LGHNA and CDR2 YNFKEQ. Here the CDR3 reads CASSPTSGSYNEQFF. The CDR3 region has the DNA TGTGCCAGCAGCCCTACTAGCGGGAGTTACAATGAGCAGTTCTTC.

This clonotype came up many times. The V call is TRBV28, the J call TRBJ1-1, with unresolved D. V lost 1 base to trimming and J lost 1 base, with 16 bases between them. From germline, CDR1 is MDHEN and CDR2 SYDVKM. The CDR3 totals 17 residues. The CDR3 sequence: CASSLSGGTGWNTEAFF. CDR3 coding DNA: TGTGCCAGCAGTTTATCCGGTGGAACGGGTTGGAACACTGAAGCTTTCTTT.

This chain connects TRBV28 to TRBJ2-2; maybe TRBD2 (6 bases). CDR1 is MDHEN, CDR2 SYDVKM, per germline. This CDR3 has 17 amino acids. V was trimmed by 4 bases and J by 2 bases, leaving 17 bases between them. The CDR3 DNA reads TGTGCCAGCAGTTATAAAAGGAGGGGCCTAAACACCGGGGAGCTGTTTTTT. Protein sequence: CASSYKRRGLNTGELFF. The full variable domain, with the rest looked up from reference TRBV28 and TRBJ2-2, is DVKVTQSSRYLVKRTGEKVFLECVQDMDHENMFWYRQDPGLGLRLIYFSYDVKMKEKGDIPEGYSVSREKKERFSLILESASTNQTSMYLCASSYKRRGLNTGELFFGEGSRLTVL.

There are many counts of this clonotype. The chain recombines TRBV7-2 with TRBJ1-2; no clear D. Germline V CDR1 and CDR2: SGHTA, FQGNSA. The CDR3 covers 13 residues. V was clipped by 10 bases and J by 5 bases, with 17 bases between them. This CDR3 is CAIPLGGFYGYTF. CDR3 nucleotides: TGTGCCATCCCCCTGGGTGGTTTTTATGGCTACACCTTC.

Ten or more counts support this clonotype. The chain has TRBV7-3 and TRBJ2-2; 9 bases fit TRBD1. This CDR3 contains 15 residues. Germline assignment: CDR1 SGHTA and CDR2 FQGTGA. The J segment lost 4 bases and the V segment lost 2 bases, leaving 2 bases of the junction unmatched. CDR3 region: CASSLGTGTTGELFF. The CDR3, as DNA: TGTGCCAGCAGCTTAGGGACAGGGACCACCGGGGAGCTGTTTTTT.

This clonotype was detected many times. The chain uses TRBV7-7 and TRBJ2-1; a weak D match, TRBD2 (7 bases). The CDR3 covers 14 residues. V gave up 0 bases and J gave up 8 bases, with 11 bases separating them. Germline V gives CDR1 SSHAT, CDR2 FNYEAQ (reference sequence). The CDR3 sequence: CASSLAGGADEQFF. In nucleotides, the CDR3 is TGTGCCAGCAGCTTAGCGGGGGGGGCCGATGAGCAGTTCTTC.

This clonotype was counted only a few times. The CDR3 DNA reads TGTGCCAGCAGTCGGACTAACTATGGCTACACCTTC. Encoded protein: CASSRTNYGYTF. This chain connects TRBV28 to TRBJ1-2; D is ambiguous. Germline lookup yields CDR1 MDHEN and CDR2 SYDVKM. This CDR3 spans 12 amino acids. The ends were cut back, 5 bases at V and 0 bases at J, with 4 bases in the middle.

This clonotype has more than one count but fewer than ten. This chain uses TRBV4-2 with TRBJ2-1; D gene uncertain. Trimming removed 0 bases at V and 7 bases at J, with 4 bases between. The CDR3 spans 12 residues. Germline V gene data show CDR1 as LGHNA and CDR2 as YNFKEQ. The CDR3 loop reads CASSQEANEQFF. The CDR3 DNA is TGTGCCAGCAGCCAAGAGGCGAATGAGCAGTTCTTC.

This clonotype was observed at least ten times. The rearrangement uses TRBV5-1 and TRBJ1-1, with D unclear. The V gene's germline CDR1 is SGHRS and CDR2 YFSETQ. The CDR3 sequence is 15 residues long. V lost 0 bases and J 0 bases, leaving 9 bases between the germline ends. CDR3 nucleotides: TGCGCCAGCAGCTTGGGGAGGGCACTGAACACTGAAGCTTTCTTT. As protein: CASSLGRALNTEAFF.

The chain joins TRBV29-1 to TRBJ2-7; TRBD2 is a possible D gene (6 bases). Per the germline V gene, CDR1 is SQVTM and CDR2 is ANQGSEA. The CDR3 totals 14 residues. The V end lost 7 bases, the J end lost 1 base, and 17 bases lay between the germline ends. The CDR3 is CSGRDGPASYEQYF. In DNA form, the CDR3 reads TGCAGCGGGAGGGACGGCCCTGCTTCCTACGAGCAGTACTTC.

This chain connects TRBV7-2 to TRBJ2-7, with D maybe TRBD1 (6 bases). V shed 6 bases and J shed 5 bases, with 20 bases lying between them. Germline CDR1 SGHTA, CDR2 FQGNSA. CDR3 length equals 15 residues. The DNA of the CDR3 is TGTGCCAGCAGACCGAACAGGGAAGATTTCCACGAGCAGTACTTC. The encoded protein is CASRPNREDFHEQYF.